Listed here are 30 T cell receptor beta chains from one sample, sequenced in a study of metastatic and nonmetastatic thyroid tumors. TCRdb re-called the PCR reads with MiXCR. The sample has some 27,000 clones; roughly 3.5% are singletons. Ahead of thyroid surgery, no patient had received treatment of any kind. The specimen sequenced was blood. The receptor source for this set is a male donor with papillary thyroid cancer or a benign thyroid nodule (not recorded which). Some clones in this sample may be carry-over from other donors' samples.

This clone was detected a few times. At one end, the junction sequence differs from germline, possibly due to a read error. V and J are TRBV7-6 and TRBJ1-1, with D unresolved. Germline lookup yields CDR1 SGHVS and CDR2 FNYEAQ. The CDR3 totals 14 residues. CDR3 protein: CASSLEAVNTQAFF. The CDR3 coding sequence is TGTGCCAGCAGCTTAGAAGCGGTGAACACTCAAGCTTTCTTT.

This clone was counted a few times. The rearrangement links TRBV19 to TRBJ2-5; tentative D call: TRBD1 (6 bases). In germline, CDR1 is LNHDA, CDR2 SQIVND (reference sequence). Between the trimmed V and J ends, which lost 9 bases and 5 bases, there was a span of 13 bases. This CDR3 is 12 amino acids long. The CDR3 nucleotides read TGTGCCAGGACGGACAGCCGGGAGACCCAGTACTTC. It encodes CARTDSRETQYF.

This clone was observed at least ten times. The V and J genes are TRBV13 and TRBJ2-7; 7 positions agree with TRBD2. The CDR3 spans 14 residues. The J segment lost 0 bases and the V segment lost 6 bases, leaving 5 bases of the junction unmatched. The germline gives CDR1 PRHDT, CDR2 FYEKMQ (reference sequence). The CDR3 nucleotides read TGTGCCAGCAGTTCTAGCGGAAGCTCCTACGAGCAGTACTTC. It yields the protein CASSSSGSSYEQYF. The entire variable domain, with the rest obtained from reference TRBV13 and TRBJ2-7, is as follows: AAGVIQSPRHLIKEKRETATLKCYPIPRHDTVYWYQQGPGQDPQFLISFYEKMQSDKGSIPDRFSAQQFSDYHSELNMSSLELGDSALYFCASSSSGSSYEQYFGPGTRLTVT.

CDR3 sequence reads: CASSVYRDRIEKLFF. The CDR3 nucleotides read TGTGCCAGCAGTGTGTACCGGGACAGAATTGAAAAACTGTTTTTT. The V call is TRBV11-2, the J call TRBJ1-4, with 7 bases lining up with TRBD1. With 6 bases clipped from V and 7 bases from J, the junction kept 11 bases outside the gene matches. Germline values: CDR1 SGHAT, CDR2 FQNNGV. The CDR3 runs to 15 residues.

This clone was counted only a few times. V usage is TRBV28 and J usage is TRBJ1-1; D call uncertain. V gave up 6 bases and J gave up 0 bases, with 8 bases separating them. The germline V gene has CDR1 MDHEN and CDR2 SYDVKM. CDR3 length equals 13 residues. The CDR3 DNA follows: TGTGCCAGCAGCCCTTCCATGAACACTGAAGCTTTCTTT. Translating gives CASSPSMNTEAFF.

In its sample, this clone was seen a few times. The chain has TRBV11-3 and TRBJ2-7; a possible D gene is TRBD2 (6 bases). CDR1 is SGHNT and CDR2 is YENEEA in the germline V gene. This CDR3 is 14 amino acids long. Trimming removed 5 bases from V and 0 bases from J, with 11 bases in between. For the CDR3, the DNA is TGTGCCAGCAGCCTAGGCGGGGCCTCCTACGAGCAGTACTTC. Translation: CASSLGGASYEQYF.

This clone occurred many times. The chain employs TRBV4-3 and TRBJ2-1; D is undetermined. There are 14 residues in the CDR3. V shed 0 bases and J shed 4 bases, with 7 bases lying between them. Germline CDR1 reads LGHNA; CDR2 reads YSLEER. CDR3 sequence reads: CASSQDHGYNEQFF. CDR3 nucleotide sequence: TGCGCCAGCAGCCAAGATCACGGGTACAATGAGCAGTTCTTC.

The gene calls are TRBV28 and TRBJ2-7; TRBD2 agrees at 7 bases. The germline CDR1 and CDR2 sequences are MDHEN and SYDVKM. The junction had 6 bases not matched to a gene; V was cut back by 4 bases and J by 6 bases. The CDR3 is 13 residues long. The DNA for the CDR3 is TGTGCCAGCAGTTCTAGCGGTACTATCGAGCAGTACTTC. Translated: CASSSSGTIEQYF. Full variable domain (outside the CDR3, taken from reference TRBV28 and TRBJ2-7): DVKVTQSSRYLVKRTGEKVFLECVQDMDHENMFWYRQDPGLGLRLIYFSYDVKMKEKGDIPEGYSVSREKKERFSLILESASTNQTSMYLCASSSSGTIEQYFGPGTRLTVT.

This clone is medium-sized in the sample. The CDR3 DNA sequence: TGTGCCAGCAGCTCCCCAATGTACGAGCAGTACTTC. Its translation: CASSSPMYEQYF. The J gene is TRBJ2-7, the V gene TRBV6-1; no clear D gene. V lost 6 bases, J lost 4 bases, and 10 bases lay in between. In germline, CDR1 is MNHNS, CDR2 SASEGT. The CDR3 covers 12 residues.

This clone was recorded a few times. The chain's CDR3 is CASSYGQGATGELFF. Written as DNA, the CDR3 is TGTGCCAGCAGTTACGGGCAGGGAGCCACCGGGGAGCTGTTTTTT. The chain is built from TRBV6-2 or TRBV6-3 and TRBJ2-2; D possibly matches TRBD1 or TRBD2 (5 bases each). From germline, CDR1 is MNHEY and CDR2 SVGEGT. The ends were cut back, 2 bases at V and 4 bases at J, with 11 bases in the middle. The CDR3 has 15 residues.

This clone appeared many times. A read error may explain this, as a much larger clone is one base away. The same CDR3 also results from other DNA sequences found in this sample. V gene TRBV25-1 combines with J gene TRBJ2-1; 7 bases are shared with TRBD2. The length of the CDR3 is 13 residues. The germline CDR1 and CDR2 sequences are MGHDK and SYGVNS. CDR3 residues: CARSEREVGEQFF. The CDR3 DNA reads TGTGCCAGGAGTGAACGGGAGGTGGGTGAGCAGTTCTTC.

There are many counts of this clone. This CDR3 is also generated by other DNA sequences in the sample. V usage is TRBV19 and J usage is TRBJ2-5; 7 nucleotides match TRBD2. V shed 7 bases, J shed 7 bases, and the junction held 9 bases outside the gene matches. The CDR3 has 13 amino acids. Per germline, CDR1 LNHDA and CDR2 SQIVND (reference sequence). In nucleotides, the CDR3 is TGTGCCAGTACCCCCACTAGCGCGGGGACCCAGTACTTC. Protein sequence: CASTPTSAGTQYF. Supplemented by reference TRBV19 and TRBJ2-5, the full variable domain reads DGGITQSPKYLFRKEGQNVTLSCEQNLNHDAMYWYRQDPGQGLRLIYYSQIVNDFQKGDIAEGYSVSREKKESFPLTVTSAQKNPTAFYLCASTPTSAGTQYFGPGTRLLVL.

In this sample, this clone turned up many times. V and J are TRBV10-2 and TRBJ2-6; D might be TRBD1 (6 bases). The germline CDR1 and CDR2 sequences are WSHSY and SAAADI. V was cut by 6 bases and J by 2 bases, with 11 bases left in between. The CDR3 is 15 amino acids. The CDR3 protein is CASSDPGAGANVLTF. The CDR3 coding sequence is TGCGCCAGCAGCGATCCAGGGGCTGGGGCCAACGTCCTGACTTTC.

In this sample, this clone is medium-sized. V gene TRBV28 combines with J gene TRBJ2-7; 8 bases map to TRBD1. The CDR3 runs 13 residues. Germline values: CDR1 MDHEN, CDR2 SYDVKM. V shed 8 bases and J 3 bases; nucleotides not matched to a gene: 6. The CDR3 loop is CASVPTGGYEQYF. The CDR3 DNA reads as TGTGCCAGCGTACCCACAGGGGGCTACGAGCAGTACTTC.

This clone appeared a few times. One end of the junction does not line up with germline, which may come from a read error. Within the sample, other DNA sequences also encode this same CDR3. The J gene is TRBJ1-2, the V gene TRBV11-3; a weak D match, TRBD1 (6 bases). The CDR3 sequence is 14 residues long. CDR1 SGHNT and CDR2 YENEEA come from the germline V gene. CDR3 sequence reads: CASSHQSGDYGYTF. Here the CDR3 DNA reads TGTGCCAGCAGCCACCAATCAGGGGACTATGGCTACACCTTT. Filled out from reference TRBV11-3 and TRBJ1-2, the complete variable domain reads EAGVVQSPRYKIIEKKQPVAFWCNPISGHNTLYWYLQNLGQGPELLIRYENEEAVDDSQLPKDRFSAERLKGVDSTLKIQPAELGDSAVYLCASSHQSGDYGYTFGSGTRLTVV.

This clone was seen many times. J is TRBJ2-4 and V is TRBV12-3 or TRBV12-4, with D perhaps TRBD1 or TRBD2 (5 bases each). The CDR3 has 15 amino acids. V was cut by 7 bases and J by 3 bases, with 16 bases left in between. The CDR3 nucleotides read TGTGCCAGCAACTTAGGGACCGGGGTCAAAAACATTCAGTACTTC. It translates to CASNLGTGVKNIQYF.

Concerning this clone itself: One base away lies a much larger clone, so this may be a sequencing read error. The V gene is TRBV10-1, the J gene TRBJ1-4; the match to TRBD1 covers 8 bases. V was clipped by 8 bases and J by 7 bases; unmatched bases: 12. This CDR3 comprises 15 residues. CDR1 and CDR2 (germline): WNHNN, SYGVQD (reference sequence). This chain's CDR3 is CASGAATGDGEKLFF. CDR3 coding DNA: TGCGCCAGCGGAGCTGCGACAGGGGATGGTGAAAAACTGTTTTTT.

Sample share makes this clone medium-sized (0.01 to 0.1%). The chain links TRBV20-1 to TRBJ2-1, with 7 bases matching TRBD1. From germline, CDR1 is DFQATT and CDR2 SNEGSKA (reference sequence). The V gene end was trimmed by 5 bases and the J gene end by 2 bases; junction bases not matched to a gene: 9. The CDR3 is 15 amino acids. CDR3 DNA sequence: TGCAGTGCTCCCCCCCGGGGACAGCCCTACAATGAGCAGTTCTTC. The encoded protein is CSAPPRGQPYNEQFF.

The chain recombines TRBV27 with TRBJ1-1; perhaps TRBD1 as D (6 bases). V was cut by 6 bases and J by 4 bases, with 12 bases left in between. The CDR3 sequence is 13 residues long. Germline CDR1 is MNHEY and CDR2 is SMNVEV (reference sequence). CDR3 DNA sequence: TGTGCCAGCAGCGAGGGGGTATCCACTGAAGCTTTCTTT. Its translation: CASSEGVSTEAFF.

This clone was seen ten or more times. The chain carries TRBV30 and TRBJ2-7; 9 bases match TRBD2. The J segment lost 3 bases and the V segment lost 0 bases, leaving 0 bases of the junction unmatched. From germline, CDR1 is GTSNPN and CDR2 SVGIG (reference sequence). There are 13 residues in the CDR3. The CDR3 here is CAWSVAGGYEQYF. CDR3 DNA sequence: TGTGCCTGGAGTGTAGCGGGAGGCTACGAGCAGTACTTC.

This clone appeared a few times. The chain links TRBV24-1 to TRBJ2-3, with 9 nucleotides matching TRBD1. V lost 4 bases to trimming and J lost 4 bases; unmatched junction nucleotides: 5. In germline, CDR1 is KGHDR, CDR2 SFDVKD. The CDR3 totals 15 residues. The CDR3 nucleotides are TGTGCCACCAGTGACCTGGGACAGGGCTCAGATACGCAGTATTTT. Translation gives CATSDLGQGSDTQYF.

By sample fraction, this clone is medium-sized. The J gene is TRBJ2-3, the V gene TRBV25-1; 7 bases fit TRBD1. The CDR3 covers 15 residues. Trimming took 3 bases from V and 4 from J; bases not matched to a gene: 7. Germline loops: CDR1 MGHDK, CDR2 SYGVNS. CDR3: CASSEWAGGSDTQYF. CDR3 nucleotides: TGTGCCAGCAGTGAGTGGGCAGGGGGATCAGATACGCAGTATTTT.

This clone was counted at least ten times. It may be a read error: a sequence one base away is much more abundant. This rearrangement joins TRBV27 to TRBJ2-5, with D possibly TRBD1 on 5 matching bases. CDR3 length: 14 residues. Trimming shortened V by 4 bases and J by 5 bases, and 14 bases separated the two germline ends. The germline gives CDR1 MNHEY, CDR2 SMNVEV (reference sequence). CDR3 sequence reads: CASSSLAAGETQYF. The CDR3 DNA sequence: TGTGCCAGCAGTTCCTTGGCAGCAGGGGAGACCCAGTACTTC.

The chain links TRBV6-1 to TRBJ2-2; D gene ambiguous. CDR3 length equals 14 residues. Germline CDR1 is MNHNS and CDR2 is SASEGT. V was trimmed by 4 bases and J by 4 bases, leaving 10 bases between them. The CDR3, as DNA: TGTGCCAGCAGTGCCCTTTCGAGCACCGGGGAGCTGTTTTTT. Translated, it gives CASSALSSTGELFF.

This clone has only a few counts. The CDR3, as DNA: TGTGCCAGCAGCATTACCGGGACTAGCGACTACAATGAGCAGTTCTTC. It encodes CASSITGTSDYNEQFF. The V gene is TRBV11-1, the J gene TRBJ2-1, with 10 bases matching TRBD2. Germline CDR1 and CDR2: SGHAT and FQDESV (reference sequence). V shed 5 bases, J shed 3 bases, and the junction held 7 bases outside the gene matches. This CDR3 has 16 residues.

This clone was found many times. The chain couples TRBV27 to TRBJ1-4; maybe TRBD1 (5 bases). The CDR3 covers 20 residues. The V end was cut by 4 bases, the J end by 4 bases, with 28 bases between. Germline V lookup: CDR1 MNHEY, CDR2 SMNVEV (reference sequence). The CDR3 DNA is TGTGCCAGCAGTTATGGTCAGCGGGGAGGGGATAAGGTAAATAATGAAAAACTGTTTTTT. Its translation: CASSYGQRGGDKVNNEKLFF.

This chain links TRBV7-9 with TRBJ2-3; TRBD1 matches at 9 bases. This CDR3 has 14 residues. Germline CDR1 reads SEHNR; CDR2 reads FQNEAQ (reference sequence). The V gene end was trimmed by 1 base and the J gene end by 4 bases; junction bases not matched to a gene: 0. CDR3 sequence reads: CASSLGQGADTQYF. Written as DNA, the CDR3 is TGTGCCAGCAGCTTAGGACAGGGGGCAGATACGCAGTATTTT. Together with reference TRBV7-9 and TRBJ2-3, the CDR3 gives the full variable domain: DTGVSQNPRHKITKRGQNVTFRCDPISEHNRLYWYRQTLGQGPEFLTYFQNEAQLEKSRLLSDRFSAERPKGSFSTLEIQRTEQGDSAMYLCASSLGQGADTQYFGPGTRLTVL.

This clone was observed at least ten times. The genes are TRBV4-3 and TRBJ2-1, with D uncertain. V was pared by 0 bases and J by 3 bases, with 15 bases between. CDR1 is LGHNA and CDR2 is YSLEER in the germline V gene. There are 17 residues in the CDR3. Here the CDR3 reads CASSQETGGEVYNEQFF. CDR3 DNA: TGCGCCAGCAGCCAAGAAACTGGCGGAGAGGTCTACAATGAGCAGTTCTTC.

This clone showed up many times. The chain has TRBV7-8 and TRBJ1-5, with D possibly matching TRBD1 (5 bases). From germline, CDR1 is SGHVS and CDR2 FQNEAQ. V shed 3 bases and J shed 10 bases, with 19 bases lying between them. This CDR3 region has 15 residues. The DNA for the CDR3 is TGTGCCAGCAGCTTGCGCCAGGGCCCTTCAGTACCCCAGCATTTT. It translates to CASSLRQGPSVPQHF.

This clone was seen only a few times. V and J are TRBV6-4 and TRBJ2-7, with 10 bases that match TRBD1. CDR1 and CDR2 (germline): MRHNA, SNTAGT. Trimming took 5 bases from V and 1 from J; bases not matched to a gene: 5. CDR3 size: 15 residues. The CDR3 DNA reads TGTGCCAGCAGTCTAGGGACAGGGGAATCCTACGAGCAGTACTTC. Translated, it gives CASSLGTGESYEQYF.